This T cell receptor beta chain was captured by sequencing in a study of T cell responses to AZD1222 COVID-19 vaccine. The method was immunoSEQ multiplex PCR; TCRdb's version includes in-frame clones alone and lacks a portion of them. The data contain approximately 170,000 clones, 90% to 95% of them singletons. General observations from the study: Sampling captured repertoires only after the peak T cell response. Elevations in Spike-specific TCR breadth and depth followed administration of two AZD1222 doses. Nearly half of spike-specific TCRs reportedly target unmutated variant regions.

A word on this clone: Its antigen is still unknown.

This CDR3 region has 14 residues. The germline gives CDR1 SEHNR, CDR2 FQNEAQ (reference sequence). With 3 bases clipped from V and 6 bases from J, the junction kept 4 bases outside the gene matches. Specimen: peripheral blood, collected 28 days after the second AZD1222 dose. This chain joins TRBV7-9 and TRBJ2-3; 9 bases are a match to TRBD2. The receptor was derived from an adult who received the AZD1222 COVID-19 vaccine. The CDR3 bases are TGTGCCAGCAGCTTGACTAGCGGAGAGGATACGCAGTATTTT. This sequence encodes CASSLTSGEDTQYF.